These 3 T cell receptor beta chains originate from one sample sequenced in a study of Tregs in tolerant kidney transplant recipients. Mixed chimerism was transient after nonmyeloablative marrow transplants from related graft donors. Profiling relied on immunoSEQ multiplex PCR, and the TCRdb table lists in-frame clones only, not all of them. Here the sample spans tens of thousands of clones, 93% being singletons. The specimen comprised CD4+ T cells from blood (PBMCs), sampled 12 months after the transplant. These receptors were collected from a human patient who received a combined kidney and bone marrow transplant. Some T cells may be provided by the graft donor.

The chain uses TRBV7-7 and TRBJ1-5; 7 bases map to TRBD1. V lost 5 bases to trimming and J lost 7 bases; unmatched junction nucleotides: 5. Per the germline V gene, CDR1 is SSHAT and CDR2 is FNYEAQ (reference sequence). The CDR3 runs 13 residues. The CDR3 protein is CASSEGRGQPQHF. The CDR3 DNA follows: TGTGCCAGCAGCGAGGGCAGGGGGCAGCCCCAGCATTTT.

The chain has TRBV2 and TRBJ2-2; no clear D gene. The CDR3 extends over 12 amino acids. CDR1 is SNHLY and CDR2 is FYNNEI in the germline V gene. V was trimmed by 6 bases and J by 9 bases, leaving 11 bases between them. The CDR3 is CASSIWARELFF. The CDR3 DNA sequence: TGTGCCAGCAGCATCTGGGCCCGGGAGCTGTTTTTT.

The CDR3 DNA sequence: TGCGCCAGCAGCTTGGGGCCTAGCGGGGAGTACAATGAGCAGTTCTTC. Protein product: CASSLGPSGEYNEQFF. The rearrangement links TRBV5-1 to TRBJ2-1; 9 nucleotides match TRBD2. This CDR3 is 16 amino acids long. CDR1 is SGHRS, CDR2 YFSETQ, per germline. V was pared by 0 bases and J by 4 bases, with 5 bases of the junction left unmatched. Full variable domain (outside the CDR3, taken from reference TRBV5-1 and TRBJ2-1): KAGVTQTPRYLIKTRGQQVTLSCSPISGHRSVSWYQQTPGQGLQFLFEYFSETQRNKGNFPGRFSGRQFSNSRSEMNVSTLELGDSALYLCASSLGPSGEYNEQFFGPGTRLTVL.